What follows are 10 T cell receptor beta chains derived from one specimen sequenced in a study of CD39 and CD103 CD8 tumor-infiltrating T cells. This table comes from immunoSEQ multiplex PCR, and its TCRdb copy is limited to in-frame clones, with some not included. The profile shows hundreds of clones, around 60% of them singletons. Sequencing used CD39+ CD103+ CD8+ T cells sorted from a lymph node. Subset reported: CD103+CD39+ double-positive CD45RA- CD8 T cells. The origin of the receptors is a human donor with head and neck squamous cell carcinoma.

The chain employs TRBV29-1 and TRBJ2-7, with a weak D call TRBD1 (6 bases). CDR1 SQVTM and CDR2 ANQGSEA come from the germline V gene. The CDR3 is made up of 12 amino acids. Trimming removed 4 bases from V and 1 base from J, with 8 bases in between. In DNA form, the CDR3 reads TGCAGCGTTGTACAGGGATCCTACGAGCAGTACTTC. It specifies CSVVQGSYEQYF.

The rearrangement uses TRBV27 and TRBJ1-2; a possible D gene is TRBD1 (6 bases). V was clipped by 6 bases and J by 4 bases, with 18 bases between them. Germline CDR1 and CDR2: MNHEY and SMNVEV (reference sequence). This CDR3 contains 15 residues. The CDR3 DNA follows: TGTGCCAGCAGAATGGGCAGGGGAACTCTCTATGGCTACACCTTC. Its translation: CASRMGRGTLYGYTF.

The chain joins TRBV11-1 to TRBJ2-1; D not resolved. Germline CDR1 and CDR2: SGHAT and FQDESV (reference sequence). Trimming stripped 8 bases from V and 0 bases from J, with 11 bases between. This CDR3 is 14 amino acids long. CDR3 coding DNA: TGTGCCAGCGACTTGGTGGACTCCTACAATGAGCAGTTCTTC. It yields the protein CASDLVDSYNEQFF.

The chain carries TRBV11-2 and TRBJ2-5; TRBD2 is a possible D gene (5 bases). CDR3 length equals 15 residues. Trimming shortened V by 4 bases and J by 4 bases, and 16 bases separated the two germline ends. Germline loops: CDR1 SGHAT, CDR2 FQNNGV. The DNA for the CDR3 is TGTGCCAGCAGCTACACCTTGAGGGTGCGAGAGACCCAGTACTTC. Translation gives CASSYTLRVRETQYF.

Sample share makes this clone large (0.1 to 1%). This rearrangement joins TRBV6-5 to TRBJ2-7, with TRBD1 matching 10 bases. This CDR3 is 16 amino acids long. Germline V gene data show CDR1 as MNHEY and CDR2 as SVGAGI. V shed 1 base and J 0 bases; nucleotides not matched to a gene: 3. CDR3 DNA sequence: TGTGCCAGCAGTTACTGGACAGGGGGAAACTCCTACGAGCAGTACTTC. Encoded protein: CASSYWTGGNSYEQYF.

This chain joins TRBV4-1 and TRBJ1-1; D not resolved. Between the trimmed V and J ends, which lost 4 bases and 8 bases, there was a span of 14 bases. The CDR3 is made up of 13 amino acids. The germline CDR1 and CDR2 sequences are MGHRA and YSYEKL. CDR3 in DNA: TGCGCCAGCAGCCCAAACCGGGGTCTAGAAGCTTTCTTT. Amino acids: CASSPNRGLEAFF.

This clone is hyperexpanded within its sample. This chain links TRBV4-1 with TRBJ1-2; 7 bases map to TRBD1. This CDR3 contains 17 residues. CDR1 is MGHRA and CDR2 is YSYEKL in the germline V gene. With 7 bases clipped from V and 0 bases from J, the junction kept 14 bases outside the gene matches. The CDR3 sequence is CASTPGVGGPANYGYTF. CDR3 DNA: TGCGCCAGCACACCGGGGGTAGGGGGCCCCGCTAACTATGGCTACACCTTC.

This clone was seen just once. The genes are TRBV28 and TRBJ1-4; 8 bases agree with TRBD1. Per the germline V gene, CDR1 is MDHEN and CDR2 is SYDVKM. The CDR3 contains 17 residues. With 5 bases clipped from V and 2 bases from J, the junction kept 10 bases outside the gene matches. This chain's CDR3 is CASSPGQGADTNEKLFF. CDR3 nucleotide sequence: TGTGCCAGCAGTCCCGGGCAGGGGGCAGACACTAATGAAAAACTGTTTTTT.

The chain couples TRBV7-2 to TRBJ2-1; 7 bases match TRBD2. With 0 bases clipped from V and 8 bases from J, the junction kept 10 bases outside the gene matches. The germline V gene has CDR1 SGHTA and CDR2 FQGNSA. CDR3 length: 16 residues. DNA for the CDR3: TGTGCCAGCAGCTTAGCCTATAGCGGGCCAGTCGATGAGCAGTTCTTC. Its translation is CASSLAYSGPVDEQFF.

This rearrangement joins TRBV4-1 to TRBJ1-1; D call uncertain. CDR1 MGHRA and CDR2 YSYEKL come from the germline V gene. V lost 2 bases to trimming and J lost 7 bases, with 11 bases between them. The length of the CDR3 is 13 residues. CDR3 sequence (DNA): TGCGCCAGCAGCCAAATGCTGGTCAGTGAAGCTTTCTTT. Protein product: CASSQMLVSEAFF.